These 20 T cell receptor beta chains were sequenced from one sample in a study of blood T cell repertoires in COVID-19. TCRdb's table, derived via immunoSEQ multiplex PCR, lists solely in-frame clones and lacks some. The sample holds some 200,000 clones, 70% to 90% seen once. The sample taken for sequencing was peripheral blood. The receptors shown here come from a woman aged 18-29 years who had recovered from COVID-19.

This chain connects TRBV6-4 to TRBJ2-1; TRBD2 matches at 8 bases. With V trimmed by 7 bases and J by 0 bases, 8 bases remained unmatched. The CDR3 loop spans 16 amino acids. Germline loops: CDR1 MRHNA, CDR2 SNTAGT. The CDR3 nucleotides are TGTGCCAGCAACCTTCTAGCGGGTCGCTCCTACAATGAGCAGTTCTTC. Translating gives CASNLLAGRSYNEQFF.

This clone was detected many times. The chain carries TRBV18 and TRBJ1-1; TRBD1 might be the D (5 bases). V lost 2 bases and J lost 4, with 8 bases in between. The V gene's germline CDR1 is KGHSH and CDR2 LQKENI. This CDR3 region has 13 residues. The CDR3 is CASSPMQGTEAFF. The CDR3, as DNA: TGTGCCAGCTCACCAATGCAGGGCACTGAAGCTTTCTTT. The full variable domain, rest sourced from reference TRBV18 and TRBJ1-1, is NAGVMQNPRHLVRRRGQEARLRCSPMKGHSHVYWYRQLPEEGLKFMVYLQKENIIDESGMPKERFSAEFPKEGPSILRIQQVVRGDSAAYFCASSPMQGTEAFFGQGTRLTVV.

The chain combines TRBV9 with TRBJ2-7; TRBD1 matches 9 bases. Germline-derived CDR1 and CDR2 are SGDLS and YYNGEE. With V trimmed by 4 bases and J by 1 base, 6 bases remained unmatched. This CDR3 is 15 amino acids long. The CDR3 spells CASSPTGTGSYEQYF. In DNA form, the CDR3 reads TGTGCCAGCAGCCCGACCGGGACAGGGTCCTACGAGCAGTACTTC.

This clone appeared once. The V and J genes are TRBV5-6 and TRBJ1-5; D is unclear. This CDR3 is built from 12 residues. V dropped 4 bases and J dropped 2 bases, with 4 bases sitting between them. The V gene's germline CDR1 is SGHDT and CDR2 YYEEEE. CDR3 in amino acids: CASSLGNQPQHF. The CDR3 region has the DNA TGTGCCAGCAGCCTTGGCAATCAGCCCCAGCATTTT.

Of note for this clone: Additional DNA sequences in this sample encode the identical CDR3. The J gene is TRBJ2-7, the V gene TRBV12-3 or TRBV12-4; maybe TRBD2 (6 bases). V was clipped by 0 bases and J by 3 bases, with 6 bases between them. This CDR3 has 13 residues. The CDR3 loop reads CASSLAGGYEQYF. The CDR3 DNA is TGTGCCAGCAGTTTAGCGGGAGGCTACGAGCAGTACTTC.

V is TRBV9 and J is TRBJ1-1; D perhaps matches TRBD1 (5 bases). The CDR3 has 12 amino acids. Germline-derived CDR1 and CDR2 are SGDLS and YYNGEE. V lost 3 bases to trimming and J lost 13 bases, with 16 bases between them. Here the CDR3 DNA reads TGTGCCAGCAGCGGGGAGCGGGGGTTCGTTTTCTTT. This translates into CASSGERGFVFF.

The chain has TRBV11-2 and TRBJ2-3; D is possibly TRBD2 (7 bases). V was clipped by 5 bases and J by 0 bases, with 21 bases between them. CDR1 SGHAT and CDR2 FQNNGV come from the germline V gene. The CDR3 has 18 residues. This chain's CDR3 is CASSPLGGGHRSTDTQYF. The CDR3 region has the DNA TGTGCCAGCAGCCCTCTGGGGGGGGGACATAGAAGCACAGATACGCAGTATTTT.

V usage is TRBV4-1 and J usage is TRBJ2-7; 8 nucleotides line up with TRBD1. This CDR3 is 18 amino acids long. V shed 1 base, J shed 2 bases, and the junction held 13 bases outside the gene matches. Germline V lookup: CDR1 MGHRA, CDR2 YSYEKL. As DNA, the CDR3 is TGCGCCAGCAGCCAAGGGCCCTTTGACAGGGGAGCTACCTACGAGCAGTACTTC. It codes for CASSQGPFDRGATYEQYF.

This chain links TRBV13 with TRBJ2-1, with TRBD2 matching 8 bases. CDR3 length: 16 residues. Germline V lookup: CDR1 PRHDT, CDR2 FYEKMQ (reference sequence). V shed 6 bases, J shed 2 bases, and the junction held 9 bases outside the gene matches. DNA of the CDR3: TGTGCCAGCAGTTATAGACGCGGGGGGCCCTACAATGAGCAGTTCTTC. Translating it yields CASSYRRGGPYNEQFF.

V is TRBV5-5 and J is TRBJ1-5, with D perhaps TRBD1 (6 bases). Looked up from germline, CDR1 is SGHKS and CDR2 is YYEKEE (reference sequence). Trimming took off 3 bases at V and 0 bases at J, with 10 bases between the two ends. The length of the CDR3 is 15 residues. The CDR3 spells CASSWRTDSNQPQHF. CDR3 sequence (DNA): TGTGCCAGCAGCTGGAGGACAGATAGCAATCAGCCCCAGCATTTT.

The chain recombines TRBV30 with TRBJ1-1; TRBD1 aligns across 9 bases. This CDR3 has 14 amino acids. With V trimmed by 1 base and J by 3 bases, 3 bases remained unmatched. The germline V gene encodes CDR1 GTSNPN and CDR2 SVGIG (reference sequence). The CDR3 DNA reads TGTGCCTGGAGTGCGACAGGGGGATACACTGAAGCTTTCTTT. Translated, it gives CAWSATGGYTEAFF.

CDR3: CASSYLRRGGLTDNQPQHF. The CDR3 DNA is TGTGCCAGCAGTTACCTTCGGCGAGGAGGGCTTACCGATAATCAGCCCCAGCATTTT. The V call is TRBV6-2 or TRBV6-3, the J call TRBJ1-5, with D uncertain. V lost 2 bases, J lost 4 bases, and 24 bases lay in between. Germline V gives CDR1 MNHEY, CDR2 SVGEGT. The CDR3 length is 19 residues.

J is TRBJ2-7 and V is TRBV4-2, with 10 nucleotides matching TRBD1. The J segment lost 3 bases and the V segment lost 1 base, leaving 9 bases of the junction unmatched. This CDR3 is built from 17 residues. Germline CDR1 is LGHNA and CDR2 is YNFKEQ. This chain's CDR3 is CASSQGGQGIGYYEQYF. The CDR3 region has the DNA TGTGCCAGCAGCCAAGGGGGACAGGGGATCGGCTACTACGAGCAGTACTTC.

As DNA, the CDR3 is TGTGCCAGCAGAGGTGAGGGCAATCAGCCCCAGCATTTT. This gives the protein CASRGEGNQPQHF. The V and J genes are TRBV12-3 or TRBV12-4 and TRBJ1-5; D not certain. The ends were cut back, 6 bases at V and 2 bases at J, with 8 bases in the middle. CDR3 length equals 13 residues.

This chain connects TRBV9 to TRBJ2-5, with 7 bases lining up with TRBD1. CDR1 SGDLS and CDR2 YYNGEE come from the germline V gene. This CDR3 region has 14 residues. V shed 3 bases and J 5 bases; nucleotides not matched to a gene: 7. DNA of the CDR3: TGTGCCAGCAGCGCGGCACAGGGGATGGAGACCCAGTACTTC. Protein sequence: CASSAAQGMETQYF.

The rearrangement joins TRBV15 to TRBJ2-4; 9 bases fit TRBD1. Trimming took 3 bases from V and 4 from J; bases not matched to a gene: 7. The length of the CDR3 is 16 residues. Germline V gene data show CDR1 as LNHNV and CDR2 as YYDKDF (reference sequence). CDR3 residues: CATSSWGQGKKNIQYF. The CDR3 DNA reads TGTGCCACCAGCAGTTGGGGACAGGGAAAGAAAAACATTCAGTACTTC.

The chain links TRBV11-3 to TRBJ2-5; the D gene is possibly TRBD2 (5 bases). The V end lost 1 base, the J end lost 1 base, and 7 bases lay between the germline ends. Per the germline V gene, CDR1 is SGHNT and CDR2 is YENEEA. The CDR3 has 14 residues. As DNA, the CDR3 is TGTGCCAGCAGCTTAGGCGGACTCCAAGAGACCCAGTACTTC. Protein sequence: CASSLGGLQETQYF.

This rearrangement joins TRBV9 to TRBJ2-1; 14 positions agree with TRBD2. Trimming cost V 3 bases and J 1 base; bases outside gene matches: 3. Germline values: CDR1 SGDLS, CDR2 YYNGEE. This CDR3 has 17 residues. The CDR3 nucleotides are TGTGCCAGCAGCGGACTAGCGGGAGGGTCATCCTACAATGAGCAGTTCTTC. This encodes CASSGLAGGSSYNEQFF. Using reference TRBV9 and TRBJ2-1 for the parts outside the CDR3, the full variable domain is DSGVTQTPKHLITATGQRVTLRCSPRSGDLSVYWYQQSLDQGLQFLIQYYNGEERAKGNILERFSAQQFPDLHSELNLSSLELGDSALYFCASSGLAGGSSYNEQFFGPGTRLTVL.

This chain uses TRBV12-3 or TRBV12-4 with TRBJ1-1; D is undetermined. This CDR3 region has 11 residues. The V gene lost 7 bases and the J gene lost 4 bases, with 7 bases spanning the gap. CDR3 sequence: CASITGTEAFF. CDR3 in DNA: TGTGCCAGCATTACCGGCACTGAAGCTTTCTTT.

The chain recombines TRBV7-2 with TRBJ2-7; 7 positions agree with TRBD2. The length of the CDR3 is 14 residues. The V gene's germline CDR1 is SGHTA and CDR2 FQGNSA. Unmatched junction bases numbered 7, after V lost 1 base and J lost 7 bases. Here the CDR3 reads CASSLDAGAVEQYF. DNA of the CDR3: TGTGCCAGCAGCTTAGATGCGGGAGCAGTAGAGCAGTACTTC.